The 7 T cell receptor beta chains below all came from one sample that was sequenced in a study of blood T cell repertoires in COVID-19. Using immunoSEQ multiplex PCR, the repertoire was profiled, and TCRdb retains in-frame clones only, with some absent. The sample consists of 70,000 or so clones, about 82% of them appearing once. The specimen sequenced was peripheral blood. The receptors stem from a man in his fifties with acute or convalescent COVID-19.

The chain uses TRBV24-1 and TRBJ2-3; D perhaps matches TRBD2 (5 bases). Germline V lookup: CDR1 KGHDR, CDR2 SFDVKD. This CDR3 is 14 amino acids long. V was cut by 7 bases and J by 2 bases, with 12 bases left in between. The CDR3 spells CATRSRDFTDTQYF. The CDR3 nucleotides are TGTGCCACCAGAAGCCGGGATTTCACAGATACGCAGTATTTT.

This CDR3 is CATSREGQATYGYTF. CDR3 in DNA: TGTGCCACCAGCAGAGAAGGACAGGCTACTTATGGCTACACCTTC. The chain uses TRBV15 and TRBJ1-2; 7 positions agree with TRBD1. CDR3 length: 15 amino acids. Germline trimming cut 0 bases from V and 5 bases from J; bases unmatched to any gene: 6. Germline V gene lookup returns CDR1 LNHNV and CDR2 YYDKDF (reference sequence).

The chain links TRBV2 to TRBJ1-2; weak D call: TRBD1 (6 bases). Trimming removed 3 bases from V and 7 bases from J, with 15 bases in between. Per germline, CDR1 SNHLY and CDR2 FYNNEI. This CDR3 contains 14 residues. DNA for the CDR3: TGTGCCAGCAGTGATCCCAGGGGTAAAGGTGGCTACACCTTC. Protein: CASSDPRGKGGYTF.

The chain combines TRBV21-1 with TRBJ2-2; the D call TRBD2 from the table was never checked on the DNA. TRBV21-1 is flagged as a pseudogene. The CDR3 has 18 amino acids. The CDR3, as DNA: TGTGCCAGCAGCGGGACTAGCGGGGGCAGTGCCCACACCGGGGAGCTGTTTTTT. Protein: CASSGTSGGSAHTGELFF.

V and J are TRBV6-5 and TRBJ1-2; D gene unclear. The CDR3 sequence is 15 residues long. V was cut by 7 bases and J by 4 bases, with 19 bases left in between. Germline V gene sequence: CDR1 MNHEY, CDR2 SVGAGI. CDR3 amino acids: CASTRPDGGRYGYTF. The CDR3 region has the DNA TGTGCCAGCACAAGACCGGACGGAGGACGCTATGGCTACACCTTC.

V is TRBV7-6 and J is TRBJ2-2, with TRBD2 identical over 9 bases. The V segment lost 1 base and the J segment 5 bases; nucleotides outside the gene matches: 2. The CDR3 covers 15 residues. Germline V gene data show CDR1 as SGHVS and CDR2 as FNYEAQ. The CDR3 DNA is TGTGCCAGCAGCTTAGTGGGACTAGCAACCGGGGAGCTGTTTTTT. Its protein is CASSLVGLATGELFF. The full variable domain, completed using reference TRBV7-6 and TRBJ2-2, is GAGVSQSPRYKVTKRGQDVALRCDPISGHVSLYWYRQALGQGPEFLTYFNYEAQQDKSGLPNDRFSAERPEGSISTLTIQRTEQRDSAMYRCASSLVGLATGELFFGEGSRLTVL.

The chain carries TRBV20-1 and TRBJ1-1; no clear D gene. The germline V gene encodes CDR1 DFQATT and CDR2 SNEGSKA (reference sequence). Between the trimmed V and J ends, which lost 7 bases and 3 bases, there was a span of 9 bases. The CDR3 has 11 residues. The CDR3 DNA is TGCAGTGTTTCCACTTACACTGAAGCTTTCTTT. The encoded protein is CSVSTYTEAFF.